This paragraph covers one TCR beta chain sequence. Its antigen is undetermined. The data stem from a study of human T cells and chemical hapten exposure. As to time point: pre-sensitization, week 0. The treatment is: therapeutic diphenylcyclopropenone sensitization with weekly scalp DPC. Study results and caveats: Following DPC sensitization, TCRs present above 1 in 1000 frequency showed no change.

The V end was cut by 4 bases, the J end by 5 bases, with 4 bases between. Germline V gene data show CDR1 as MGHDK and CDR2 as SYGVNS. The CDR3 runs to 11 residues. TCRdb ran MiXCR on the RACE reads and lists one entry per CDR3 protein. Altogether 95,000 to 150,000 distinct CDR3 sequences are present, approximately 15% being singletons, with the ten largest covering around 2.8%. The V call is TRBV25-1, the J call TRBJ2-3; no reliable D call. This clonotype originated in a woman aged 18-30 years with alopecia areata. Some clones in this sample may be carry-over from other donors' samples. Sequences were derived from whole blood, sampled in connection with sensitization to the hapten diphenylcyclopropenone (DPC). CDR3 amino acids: CASSGEDTQYF. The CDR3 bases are TGTGCCAGCAGTGGGGAAGATACGCAGTATTTT.